This passage covers 29 T cell receptor beta chains from one sample sequenced in a study of immune characteristics of hereditary and idiopathic chronic pancreatitis. Profiled with immunoSEQ multiplex PCR; TCRdb holds only in-frame clones, not every one. The table records fewer than 2,000 clones, about 73% of them present only once. The pancreas tissue came from patients undergoing total pancreatectomy with islet autotransplantation. The sequencing sample was made of pancreas tissue with hereditary chronic pancreatitis. These receptors were obtained from a human donor with chronic pancreatitis.

The V call is TRBV28, the J call TRBJ2-2; perhaps TRBD1 as D (6 bases). Germline V gene sequence: CDR1 MDHEN, CDR2 SYDVKM. Trimming took off 4 bases at V and 3 bases at J, with 12 bases between the two ends. The CDR3 sequence is 15 residues long. For the CDR3, the DNA is TGTGCCAGCAGTTCGTTAGGGGGTGACACCGGGGAGCTGTTTTTT. Its protein is CASSSLGGDTGELFF.

This chain uses TRBV4-1 with TRBJ2-1; 8 bases map to TRBD2. Per germline, CDR1 MGHRA and CDR2 YSYEKL. The V segment lost 1 base and the J segment 8 bases; nucleotides outside the gene matches: 1. The CDR3 sequence is 13 residues long. The CDR3 nucleotides read TGCGCCAGCAGCCAAGGCGGGGGGTATGAGCAGTTCTTC. This sequence encodes CASSQGGGYEQFF.

This sequence joins TRBV6-2 or TRBV6-3 and TRBJ2-7, with D possibly being TRBD1 (6 bases). The CDR3 is made up of 13 amino acids. V lost 6 bases to trimming and J lost 6 bases, with 15 bases between them. CDR1 and CDR2 (germline): MNHEY, SVGEGT. The CDR3 loop reads CASSAGDVGEQYF. CDR3 sequence (DNA): TGTGCCAGCAGCGCAGGGGACGTAGGCGAGCAGTACTTC.

Only one count was recorded for this clone. V usage is TRBV7-2 and J usage is TRBJ2-7; perhaps TRBD1 as D (5 bases). The V gene's germline CDR1 is SGHTA and CDR2 FQGNSA. This CDR3 spans 15 amino acids. V lost 1 base and J lost 4, with 14 bases in between. Here the CDR3 reads CASSLGGQGMYEQYF. Here the CDR3 DNA reads TGTGCCAGCAGCTTAGGGGGTCAGGGTATGTACGAGCAGTACTTC.

This clone was picked up a small number of times. The chain uses TRBV14 and TRBJ2-1, with 7 positions matching TRBD1. The CDR3 is 16 residues long. V lost 4 bases to trimming and J lost 5 bases; unmatched junction nucleotides: 11. Per germline, CDR1 SGHDN and CDR2 FVKESK. The DNA for the CDR3 is TGTGCCAGCAGCCCGCCGCGACAGGGTTACAACAATGAGCAGTTCTTC. Translation: CASSPPRQGYNNEQFF.

This clone was observed a handful of times. The rearrangement joins TRBV7-6 to TRBJ2-7, with no clear D. Trimming shortened V by 3 bases and J by 1 base, and 7 bases separated the two germline ends. Germline V gives CDR1 SGHVS, CDR2 FNYEAQ. The CDR3 length is 13 residues. The CDR3 reads CASSLTNSYEQYF. The CDR3 nucleotides are TGTGCCAGCAGCTTGACAAATTCCTACGAGCAGTACTTC. The entire variable domain, with the rest obtained from reference TRBV7-6 and TRBJ2-7, is as follows: GAGVSQSPRYKVTKRGQDVALRCDPISGHVSLYWYRQALGQGPEFLTYFNYEAQQDKSGLPNDRFSAERPEGSISTLTIQRTEQRDSAMYRCASSLTNSYEQYFGPGTRLTVT.

The CDR3 DNA reads as TGTGCCAGCAGCTCTCTAGGACAGGGGCGAGATGAGCAGTTCTTC. Translation gives CASSSLGQGRDEQFF. The chain joins TRBV2 to TRBJ2-1; the match to TRBD1 covers 9 bases. CDR1 is SNHLY, CDR2 FYNNEI, per germline. The CDR3 is 15 amino acids. V was clipped by 6 bases and J by 8 bases; unmatched bases: 11.

The V and J genes are TRBV5-1 and TRBJ2-3; tentatively, D is TRBD1 (5 bases). V was cut by 2 bases and J by 0 bases, with 13 bases left in between. This CDR3 contains 16 residues. Per germline, CDR1 SGHRS and CDR2 YFSETQ. The chain's CDR3 is CASSFQGSGSTDTQYF. DNA of the CDR3: TGCGCCAGCAGCTTTCAGGGTAGTGGGAGCACAGATACGCAGTATTTT. Full variable domain (rest looked up from reference TRBV5-1 and TRBJ2-3): KAGVTQTPRYLIKTRGQQVTLSCSPISGHRSVSWYQQTPGQGLQFLFEYFSETQRNKGNFPGRFSGRQFSNSRSEMNVSTLELGDSALYLCASSFQGSGSTDTQYFGPGTRLTVL.

The chain uses TRBV29-1 and TRBJ2-7; TRBD2 matches at 7 bases. V trimming: 6 bases; J trimming: 4 bases; junction bases outside the gene matches: 9. The CDR3 has 13 residues. Germline CDR1 SQVTM, CDR2 ANQGSEA. CDR3 sequence (DNA): TGCAGCGTCACCCGGTGGGAGGGATACGAGCAGTACTTC. This sequence encodes CSVTRWEGYEQYF.

This chain links TRBV7-9 with TRBJ2-2, with 8 nucleotides matching TRBD2. Looked up from germline, CDR1 is SEHNR and CDR2 is FQNEAQ (reference sequence). The CDR3 is made up of 17 amino acids. Losses at the gene ends were 0 bases for V and 4 bases for J; bases not matched to a gene: 7. CDR3 in amino acids: CASSLARGLGRTGELFF. For the CDR3, the DNA is TGTGCCAGCAGCTTAGCGAGGGGACTAGGACGCACCGGGGAGCTGTTTTTT.

This rearrangement joins TRBV18 to TRBJ2-7; TRBD2 aligns across 7 bases. V lost 5 bases to trimming and J lost 3 bases; unmatched junction nucleotides: 4. CDR1 and CDR2 (germline): KGHSH, LQKENI. The CDR3 totals 13 residues. The CDR3 loop is CASSSGRGYEQYF. The DNA for the CDR3 is TGTGCCAGCTCATCAGGGAGGGGCTACGAGCAGTACTTC.

This clone counts as large (0.1 to 1%). J is TRBJ2-7 and V is TRBV2; 10 nucleotides agree with TRBD2. The CDR3 spans 15 residues. V lost 7 bases, J lost 6 bases, and 12 bases stayed unmatched. Germline V gene sequence: CDR1 SNHLY, CDR2 FYNNEI. Here the CDR3 reads CASNHPPLAGAEQYF. The CDR3 DNA reads as TGTGCCAGCAATCACCCCCCCCTAGCGGGAGCCGAGCAGTACTTC.

This clone was seen a single time. CDR3 loop: CASSPRGNEQYF. CDR3 nucleotides: TGTGCCAGTAGCCCCCGGGGGAACGAGCAGTACTTC. The gene calls are TRBV19 and TRBJ2-7; tentatively, D is TRBD2 (6 bases). Germline V CDR1 and CDR2: LNHDA, SQIVND (reference sequence). The CDR3 runs 12 residues. V was clipped by 6 bases and J by 5 bases, with 11 bases between them.

The chain carries TRBV6-2 or TRBV6-3 and TRBJ2-2; 11 nucleotides match TRBD2. This CDR3 has 17 amino acids. In germline, CDR1 is MNHEY, CDR2 SVGEGT. Germline trimming cut 6 bases from V and 4 bases from J; bases unmatched to any gene: 10. The CDR3 nucleotides read TGTGCCAGCAGCCCTCGTACTAGCGGGAGTGCCACCGGGGAGCTGTTTTTT. This encodes CASSPRTSGSATGELFF.

This clone has a handful of counts. This sequence joins TRBV15 and TRBJ2-3, with TRBD2 matching over 11 bases. CDR3 length: 18 amino acids. From germline, CDR1 is LNHNV and CDR2 YYDKDF (reference sequence). V shed 0 bases and J 2 bases; nucleotides not matched to a gene: 7. The CDR3 protein is CATSRDPRTSGYTDTQYF. CDR3 DNA sequence: TGTGCCACCAGCAGAGATCCCAGGACTAGCGGGTACACAGATACGCAGTATTTT.

The chain uses TRBV28 and TRBJ2-3, with no clear D. The germline V gene encodes CDR1 MDHEN and CDR2 SYDVKM. This CDR3 has 12 amino acids. V lost 6 bases, J lost 0 bases, and 4 bases lay in between. The CDR3 loop is CASSGSTDTQYF. The CDR3 DNA follows: TGTGCCAGCAGCGGGAGCACAGATACGCAGTATTTT.

The chain uses TRBV7-6 and TRBJ2-1; TRBD1 or TRBD2 may be the D gene (5 bases each). The CDR3 is 15 residues long. CDR1 is SGHVS, CDR2 FNYEAQ, per germline. The V gene lost 3 bases and the J gene lost 0 bases, with 9 bases spanning the gap. The CDR3 nucleotides are TGTGCCAGCAGCTTCGAGGGGAGCTCCTACAATGAGCAGTTCTTC. Its protein is CASSFEGSSYNEQFF.

V and J are TRBV5-1 and TRBJ1-2; D is perhaps TRBD1 (5 bases). The CDR3 runs 13 residues. Per the germline V gene, CDR1 is SGHRS and CDR2 is YFSETQ. The V and J ends lost 4 bases and 2 bases respectively, with 9 bases between them. The CDR3 DNA reads TGCGCCAGCAGCCAAACAGGAAACTATGGCTACACCTTC. It codes for CASSQTGNYGYTF.

This clone turned up a few times. CDR3 sequence (DNA): TGTGCCATCAGTGAAGGACAGGCCTACGAGCAGTACTTC. This encodes CAISEGQAYEQYF. This chain uses TRBV10-3 with TRBJ2-7; TRBD1 matches at 7 bases. The germline CDR1 and CDR2 sequences are ENHRY and SYGVKD. This CDR3 region has 13 residues. The J segment lost 2 bases and the V segment lost 3 bases, leaving 1 base of the junction unmatched.

This chain uses TRBV2 with TRBJ1-6; 8 positions match TRBD1. Per germline, CDR1 SNHLY and CDR2 FYNNEI. Trimming took 6 bases from V and 3 from J; bases not matched to a gene: 1. This CDR3 comprises 14 residues. This CDR3 reads CASSGQGYNSPLHF. The CDR3, as DNA: TGTGCCAGCAGCGGACAGGGCTATAATTCACCCCTCCACTTT.

The chain joins TRBV27 to TRBJ2-3; D is possibly TRBD2 (7 bases). Deletions cut 8 bases from V and 4 bases from J, with 13 bases between. The CDR3 extends over 13 amino acids. Germline assignment: CDR1 MNHEY and CDR2 SMNVEV (reference sequence). DNA for the CDR3: TGTGCCAGCTCCGCCGGGGGGCCAGATACGCAGTATTTT. Translated: CASSAGGPDTQYF.

Only a few counts were recorded for this clone. J is TRBJ2-3 and V is TRBV4-1, with D possibly matching TRBD2 (5 bases). CDR3 length equals 15 residues. The ends were cut back, 1 base at V and 0 bases at J, with 8 bases in the middle. Per germline, CDR1 MGHRA and CDR2 YSYEKL. CDR3 loop: CASSQAGGSTDTQYF. CDR3 sequence (DNA): TGCGCCAGCAGCCAAGCGGGCGGGAGCACAGATACGCAGTATTTT.

Within the sample, this clone is large. The rearrangement uses TRBV27 and TRBJ2-1; weak D call: TRBD2 (6 bases). The CDR3 extends over 13 amino acids. V dropped 4 bases and J dropped 6 bases, with 10 bases sitting between them. Germline V lookup: CDR1 MNHEY, CDR2 SMNVEV (reference sequence). The CDR3 nucleotides read TGTGCCAGCAGTTCCGGGGGACCCAATGAGCAGTTCTTC. This codes for CASSSGGPNEQFF.

About this clone itself: The identical CDR3 is also encoded by other nucleotide sequences in the sample. This sequence joins TRBV2 and TRBJ2-7; TRBD2 matches 13 bases. The CDR3 covers 15 residues. V lost 3 bases, J lost 9 bases, and 8 bases stayed unmatched. The germline gives CDR1 SNHLY, CDR2 FYNNEI. Here the CDR3 reads CASSEGSGLAGPQYF. The CDR3 region has the DNA TGTGCCAGCAGTGAGGGCTCGGGACTAGCGGGACCGCAGTACTTC.

The rearrangement uses TRBV6-4 and TRBJ2-1, with 11 bases matching TRBD2. J gave up 2 bases and V 3 bases, and 0 bases lay outside the gene matches. The germline V gene has CDR1 MRHNA and CDR2 SNTAGT. The CDR3 consists of 15 residues. This CDR3 reads CASSELAGAYNEQFF. DNA for the CDR3: TGTGCCAGCAGTGAACTAGCGGGAGCCTACAATGAGCAGTTCTTC.

The V gene is TRBV29-1, the J gene TRBJ2-7; TRBD1 matches at 8 bases. CDR3 length: 13 amino acids. Trimming cost V 6 bases and J 2 bases; bases outside gene matches: 6. From germline, CDR1 is SQVTM and CDR2 ANQGSEA. CDR3 coding DNA: TGCAGCGTGCAAGGACAGGGTACCTACGAGCAGTACTTC. Translation: CSVQGQGTYEQYF.

This chain uses TRBV4-3 with TRBJ2-3; the D gene is possibly TRBD2 (5 bases). This CDR3 has 13 residues. The germline V gene encodes CDR1 LGHNA and CDR2 YSLEER. Trimming took 2 bases from V and 6 from J, leaving 9 bases between them. The CDR3 nucleotides read TGCGCCAGCAGCCAACGAGAGCGGGATACGCAGTATTTT. Protein: CASSQRERDTQYF.

This chain joins TRBV5-1 and TRBJ2-5, with unresolved D. V was cut by 2 bases and J by 3 bases, with 11 bases left in between. CDR3 length: 14 residues. In germline, CDR1 is SGHRS, CDR2 YFSETQ. The CDR3 reads CASSFVGWKETQYF. The CDR3 bases are TGCGCCAGCAGCTTCGTCGGGTGGAAAGAGACCCAGTACTTC.

The rearrangement joins TRBV28 to TRBJ2-1, with D maybe TRBD2 (5 bases). Germline lookup yields CDR1 MDHEN and CDR2 SYDVKM. V lost 2 bases and J lost 3, with 11 bases in between. This CDR3 spans 15 amino acids. CDR3 residues: CASSLAGEGYNEQFF. The CDR3 bases are TGTGCCAGCAGTTTAGCGGGTGAGGGCTACAATGAGCAGTTCTTC.